This entry lists 5 T cell receptor beta chains sequenced from one sample in a study of blood T cell repertoires in COVID-19. Generated by immunoSEQ multiplex PCR, the TCRdb table keeps only in-frame clones and is missing some. The sample yields some 340,000 clones, over 70% seen once. Specimen: peripheral blood. The receptors were sampled from a young man with active or convalescent COVID-19.

This chain uses TRBV28 with TRBJ1-4, with a weak D call TRBD1 (5 bases). V was cut by 6 bases and J by 10 bases, with 21 bases left in between. Germline loops: CDR1 MDHEN, CDR2 SYDVKM. CDR3 length: 15 amino acids. The CDR3 sequence: CASSLNQGQKIKLFF. In DNA, the CDR3 is TGTGCCAGCAGCCTCAATCAGGGTCAGAAGATAAAACTGTTTTTT.

This clone was seen more than once but under ten times. This chain links TRBV12-3 or TRBV12-4 with TRBJ1-1; D is uncertain. V was trimmed by 1 base and J by 5 bases, leaving 8 bases between them. The CDR3 sequence is 13 residues long. The CDR3 is CASSLGARTEAFF. CDR3 nucleotide sequence: TGTGCCAGCAGTTTAGGAGCGAGGACTGAAGCTTTCTTT.

Written as DNA, the CDR3 is TGTGCCAGCAGTTACCGGCTAGCGGACACCCAGTACTTC. Amino acids: CASSYRLADTQYF. The chain recombines TRBV6-5 with TRBJ2-5, with 7 bases lining up with TRBD2. Trimming took 2 bases from V and 8 from J; bases not matched to a gene: 5. CDR1 is MNHEY and CDR2 is SVGAGI in the germline V gene. CDR3 length equals 13 residues.

This sequence joins TRBV30 and TRBJ1-6; D is possibly TRBD1 (6 bases). Germline values: CDR1 GTSNPN, CDR2 SVGIG (reference sequence). V was trimmed by 8 bases and J by 4 bases, leaving 18 bases between them. This CDR3 has 15 residues. CDR3 nucleotides: TGTGCCGCAAAAGGACAGAGTCGTTATAATTCACCCCTCCACTTT. Protein product: CAAKGQSRYNSPLHF.

This chain uses TRBV5-1 with TRBJ2-3; 10 bases match TRBD2. The junction had 7 bases not matched to a gene; V was cut back by 0 bases and J by 0 bases. From germline, CDR1 is SGHRS and CDR2 YFSETQ. The CDR3 has 18 residues. CDR3 in amino acids: CASSLEAGGPGSTDTQYF. The CDR3 bases are TGCGCCAGCAGCTTGGAAGCGGGAGGGCCGGGAAGCACAGATACGCAGTATTTT.